What follows describes a single T cell receptor (beta chain). Its antigen remains unidentified. No much larger clonotype is one base removed from it; base qualities were not supplied. Receptor libraries were prepared by the immunoSEQ multiplex PCR assay. TCRdb re-hosts the immuneACCESS table, in-frame sequences only. Its copies lack some clones; in the studies checked, an unresolved V gene accounts for under half of them, and the cause for the rest is not known. This sample is represented by 45,000 to 55,000 clones; roughly 89% of them were singletons. The top ten clones comprise about 2% of the sample. This entry comes from a study of T cell changes during pregnancy in multiple sclerosis (dated by TCRdb to the late 2010s). Some background on the complete study: Changes in the T cell repertoire over the course of pregnancy were examined in this study in women with multiple sclerosis.

The receptor was isolated from a female donor with multiple sclerosis, enrolled in a pregnancy study. Sequences were derived from peripheral blood, sampled in the first trimester of pregnancy.

DNA sequence: TGCGCCAGCAGCCCCTCCAGGAGAAACACCATATATTTT. Translated, it reads CASSPSRRNTIYF. The chain couples TRBV5-1 to TRBJ1-3; there is no confident call for the D gene. Relative to germline, V is 4 bases shorter and J is 5 bases shorter, with 10 bases between their ends. Reading from cysteine to phenylalanine, the CDR3 counts 13 amino acids. The kept DNA is CDR3 alone, 39 bases in frame from the first base. Based on the germline V gene, the CDR1 and CDR2 sequences are SGHRS and YFSETQ.